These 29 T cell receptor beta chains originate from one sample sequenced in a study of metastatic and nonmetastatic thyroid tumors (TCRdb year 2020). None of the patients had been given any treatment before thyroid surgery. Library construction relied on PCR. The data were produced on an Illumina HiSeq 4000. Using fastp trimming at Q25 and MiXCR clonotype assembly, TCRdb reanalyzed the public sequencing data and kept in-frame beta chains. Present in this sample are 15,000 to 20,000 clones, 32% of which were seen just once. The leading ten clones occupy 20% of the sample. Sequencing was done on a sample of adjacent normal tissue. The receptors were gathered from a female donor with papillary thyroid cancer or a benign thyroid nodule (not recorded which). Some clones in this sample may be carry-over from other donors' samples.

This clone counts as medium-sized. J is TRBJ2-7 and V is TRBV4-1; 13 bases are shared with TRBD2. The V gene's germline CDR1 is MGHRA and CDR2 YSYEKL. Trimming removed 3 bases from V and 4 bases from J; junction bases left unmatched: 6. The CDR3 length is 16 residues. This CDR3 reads CASSHGRTSGGYEQYF. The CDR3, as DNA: TGCGCCAGCAGCCATGGTAGGACTAGCGGGGGATACGAGCAGTACTTC.

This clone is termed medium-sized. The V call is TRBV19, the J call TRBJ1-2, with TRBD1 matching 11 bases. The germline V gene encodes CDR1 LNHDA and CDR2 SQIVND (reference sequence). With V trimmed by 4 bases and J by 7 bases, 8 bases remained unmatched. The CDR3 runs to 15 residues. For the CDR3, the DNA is TGTGCCAGTAGTAGCCCCGACGGACAGGGGGCTGGCTACACCTTC. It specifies CASSSPDGQGAGYTF.

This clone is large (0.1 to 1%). The CDR3 spells CASSRIDKGETQYF. The CDR3, as DNA: TGTGCCAGCAGCCGGATTGACAAAGGGGAGACCCAGTACTTC. The genes are TRBV12-3 or TRBV12-4 and TRBJ2-5; D unclear. This CDR3 contains 14 residues. The V and J ends lost 6 bases and 5 bases respectively, with 16 bases between them.

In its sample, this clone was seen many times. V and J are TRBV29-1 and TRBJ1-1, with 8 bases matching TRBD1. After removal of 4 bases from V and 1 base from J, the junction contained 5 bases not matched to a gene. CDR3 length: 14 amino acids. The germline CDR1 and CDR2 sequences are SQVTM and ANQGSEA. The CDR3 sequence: CSVVAGTGNTEAFF. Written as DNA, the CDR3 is TGCAGCGTTGTGGCTGGGACAGGGAACACTGAAGCTTTCTTT.

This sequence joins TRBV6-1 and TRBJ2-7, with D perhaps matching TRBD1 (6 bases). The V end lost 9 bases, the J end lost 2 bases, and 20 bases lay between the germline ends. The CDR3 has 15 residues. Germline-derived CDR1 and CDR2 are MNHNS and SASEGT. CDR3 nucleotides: TGTGCCAGTTCTCCTTCCGGGACACCCACCTACGAGCAGTACTTC. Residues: CASSPSGTPTYEQYF.

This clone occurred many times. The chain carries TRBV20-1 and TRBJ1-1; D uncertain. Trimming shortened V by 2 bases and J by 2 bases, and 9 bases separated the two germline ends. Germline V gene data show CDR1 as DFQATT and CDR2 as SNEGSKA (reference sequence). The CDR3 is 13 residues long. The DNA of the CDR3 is TGCAGTGCTAGACGGGATTTTAACACTGAAGCTTTCTTT. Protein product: CSARRDFNTEAFF.

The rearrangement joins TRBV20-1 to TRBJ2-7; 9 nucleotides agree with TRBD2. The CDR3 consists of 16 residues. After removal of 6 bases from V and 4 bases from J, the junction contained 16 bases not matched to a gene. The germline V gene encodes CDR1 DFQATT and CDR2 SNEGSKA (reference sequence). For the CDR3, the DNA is TGCAGTGCCACCCACGGGGTGGCGGGAGGGGTATACGAGCAGTACTTC. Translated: CSATHGVAGGVYEQYF.

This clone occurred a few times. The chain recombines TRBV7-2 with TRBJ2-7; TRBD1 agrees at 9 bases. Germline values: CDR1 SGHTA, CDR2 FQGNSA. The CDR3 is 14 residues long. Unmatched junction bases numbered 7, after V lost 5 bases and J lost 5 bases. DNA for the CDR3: TGTGCCAGCAGCAACCGGGGACAGGGAGACGAGCAGTACTTC. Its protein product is CASSNRGQGDEQYF.

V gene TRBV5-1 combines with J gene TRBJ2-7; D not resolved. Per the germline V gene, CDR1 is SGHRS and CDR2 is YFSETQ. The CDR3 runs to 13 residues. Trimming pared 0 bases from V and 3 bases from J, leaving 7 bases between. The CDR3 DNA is TGCGCCAGCAGCTTGGGCAGCAACTACGAGCAGTACTTC. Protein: CASSLGSNYEQYF.

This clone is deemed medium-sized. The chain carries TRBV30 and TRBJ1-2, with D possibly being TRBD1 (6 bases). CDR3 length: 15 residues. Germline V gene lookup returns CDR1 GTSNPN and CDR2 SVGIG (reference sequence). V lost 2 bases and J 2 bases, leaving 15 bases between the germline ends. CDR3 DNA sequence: TGTGCCTGGAGTCGATCAGGGGCGGGGAACTATGGCTACACCTTC. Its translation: CAWSRSGAGNYGYTF. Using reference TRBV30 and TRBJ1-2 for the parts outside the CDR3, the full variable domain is SQTIHQWPATLVQPVGSPLSLECTVEGTSNPNLYWYRQAAGRGLQLLFYSVGIGQISSEVPQNLSASRPQDRQFILSSKKLLLSDSGFYLCAWSRSGAGNYGYTFGSGTRLTVV.

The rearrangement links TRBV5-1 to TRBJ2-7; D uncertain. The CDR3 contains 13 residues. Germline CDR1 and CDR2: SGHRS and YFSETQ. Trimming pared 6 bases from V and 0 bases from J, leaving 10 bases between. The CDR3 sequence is CASIADGSYEQYF. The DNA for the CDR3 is TGCGCCAGCATCGCCGACGGCTCCTACGAGCAGTACTTC.

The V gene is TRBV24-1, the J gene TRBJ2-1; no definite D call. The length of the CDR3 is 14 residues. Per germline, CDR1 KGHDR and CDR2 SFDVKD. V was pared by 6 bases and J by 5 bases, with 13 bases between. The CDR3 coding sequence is TGTGCCACCAGTCCGTCAGATCGGCACAATGAGCAGTTCTTC. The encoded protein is CATSPSDRHNEQFF.

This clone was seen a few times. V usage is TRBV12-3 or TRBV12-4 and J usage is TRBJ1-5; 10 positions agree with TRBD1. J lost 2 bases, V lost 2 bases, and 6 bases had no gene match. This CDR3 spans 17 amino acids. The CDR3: CASSLFDRGLGNQPQHF. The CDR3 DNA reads TGTGCCAGCAGTTTATTCGACAGGGGGCTAGGCAATCAGCCCCAGCATTTT.

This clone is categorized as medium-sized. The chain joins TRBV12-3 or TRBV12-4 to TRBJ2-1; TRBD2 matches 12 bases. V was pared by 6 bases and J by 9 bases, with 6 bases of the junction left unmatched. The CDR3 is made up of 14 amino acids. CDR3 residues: CASRPSGGAGEQFF. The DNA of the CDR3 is TGTGCCAGCAGGCCTAGCGGGGGGGCCGGTGAGCAGTTCTTC.

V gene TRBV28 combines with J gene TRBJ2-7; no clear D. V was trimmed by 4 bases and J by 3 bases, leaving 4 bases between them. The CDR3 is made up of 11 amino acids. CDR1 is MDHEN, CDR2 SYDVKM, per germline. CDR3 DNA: TGTGCCAGCAGTTCCTTCTACGAGCAGTACTTC. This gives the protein CASSSFYEQYF. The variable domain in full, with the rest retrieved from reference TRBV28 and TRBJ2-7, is DVKVTQSSRYLVKRTGEKVFLECVQDMDHENMFWYRQDPGLGLRLIYFSYDVKMKEKGDIPEGYSVSREKKERFSLILESASTNQTSMYLCASSSFYEQYFGPGTRLTVT.

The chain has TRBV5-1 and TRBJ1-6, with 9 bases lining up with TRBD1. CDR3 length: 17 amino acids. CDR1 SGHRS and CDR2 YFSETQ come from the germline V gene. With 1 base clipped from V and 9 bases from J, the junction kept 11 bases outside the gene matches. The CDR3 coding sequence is TGCGCCAGCAGCTTGCCGAGGGGACAGGGTTTGAGTTCACCCCTCCACTTT. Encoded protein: CASSLPRGQGLSSPLHF. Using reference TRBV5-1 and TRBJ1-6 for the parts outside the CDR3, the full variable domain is KAGVTQTPRYLIKTRGQQVTLSCSPISGHRSVSWYQQTPGQGLQFLFEYFSETQRNKGNFPGRFSGRQFSNSRSEMNVSTLELGDSALYLCASSLPRGQGLSSPLHFGNGTRLTVT.

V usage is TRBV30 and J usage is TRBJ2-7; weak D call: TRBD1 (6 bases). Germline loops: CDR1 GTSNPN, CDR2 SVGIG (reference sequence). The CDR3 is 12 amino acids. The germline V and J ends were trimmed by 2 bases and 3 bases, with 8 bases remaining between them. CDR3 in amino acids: CAWSPRGYEQYF. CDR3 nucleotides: TGTGCCTGGAGTCCCAGGGGCTACGAGCAGTACTTC.

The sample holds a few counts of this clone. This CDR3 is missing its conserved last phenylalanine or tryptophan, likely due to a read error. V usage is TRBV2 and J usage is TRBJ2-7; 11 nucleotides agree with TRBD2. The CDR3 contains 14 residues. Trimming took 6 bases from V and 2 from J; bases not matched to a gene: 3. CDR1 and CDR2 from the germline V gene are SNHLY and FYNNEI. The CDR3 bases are TGTGCCAGCAGACAGGGACTAGCGGCCTACGAGCAGTACTTA. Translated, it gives CASRQGLAAYEQYL.

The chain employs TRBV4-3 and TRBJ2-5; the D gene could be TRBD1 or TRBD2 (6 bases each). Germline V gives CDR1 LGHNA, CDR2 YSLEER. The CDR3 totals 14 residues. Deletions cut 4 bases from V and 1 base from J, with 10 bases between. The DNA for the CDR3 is TGCGCCAGCAGCCCCGAGGGGGGCCAAGAGACCCAGTACTTC. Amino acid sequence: CASSPEGGQETQYF.

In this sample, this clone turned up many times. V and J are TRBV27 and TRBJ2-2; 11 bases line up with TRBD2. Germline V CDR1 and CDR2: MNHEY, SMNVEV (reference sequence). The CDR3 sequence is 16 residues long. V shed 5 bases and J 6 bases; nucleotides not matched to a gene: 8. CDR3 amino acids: CASSITSGRLAGELFF. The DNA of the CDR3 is TGTGCCAGCAGTATAACTAGCGGGAGACTCGCCGGGGAGCTGTTTTTT.

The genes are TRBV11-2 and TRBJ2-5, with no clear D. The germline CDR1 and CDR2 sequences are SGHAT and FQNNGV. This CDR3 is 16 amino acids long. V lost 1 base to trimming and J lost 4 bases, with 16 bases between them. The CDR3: CASSLGEWVKSETQYF. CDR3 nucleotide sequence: TGTGCCAGCAGCTTAGGGGAATGGGTTAAGTCAGAGACCCAGTACTTC.

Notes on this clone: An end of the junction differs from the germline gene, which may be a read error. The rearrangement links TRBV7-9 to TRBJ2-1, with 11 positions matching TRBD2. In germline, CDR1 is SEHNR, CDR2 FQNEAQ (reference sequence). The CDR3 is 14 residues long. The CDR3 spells CASSLGTSGNEHFF. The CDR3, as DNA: TGTGCCAGCAGCCTCGGGACTAGCGGTAATGAGCATTTCTTC.

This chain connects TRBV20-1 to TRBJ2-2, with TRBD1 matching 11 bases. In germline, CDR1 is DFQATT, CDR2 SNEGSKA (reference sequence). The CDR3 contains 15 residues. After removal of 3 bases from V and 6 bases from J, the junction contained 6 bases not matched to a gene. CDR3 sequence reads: CSASGRGQGAGELFF. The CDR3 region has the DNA TGCAGTGCTAGTGGGAGGGGACAGGGGGCCGGGGAGCTGTTTTTT.

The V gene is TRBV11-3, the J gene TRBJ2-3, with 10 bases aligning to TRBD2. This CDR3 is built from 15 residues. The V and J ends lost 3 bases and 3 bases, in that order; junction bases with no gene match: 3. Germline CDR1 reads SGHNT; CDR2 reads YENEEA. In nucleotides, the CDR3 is TGTGCCAGCAGCTTGCCTAGCGGGAGAACAGATACGCAGTATTTT. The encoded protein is CASSLPSGRTDTQYF.

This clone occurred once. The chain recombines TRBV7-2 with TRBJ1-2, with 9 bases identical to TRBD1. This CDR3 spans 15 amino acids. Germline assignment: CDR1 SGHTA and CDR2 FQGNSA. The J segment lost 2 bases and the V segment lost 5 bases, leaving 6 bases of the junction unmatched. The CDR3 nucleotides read TGTGCCAGCAGCGACACTGGACAGGGGAACTATGGCTACACCTTC. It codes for CASSDTGQGNYGYTF.

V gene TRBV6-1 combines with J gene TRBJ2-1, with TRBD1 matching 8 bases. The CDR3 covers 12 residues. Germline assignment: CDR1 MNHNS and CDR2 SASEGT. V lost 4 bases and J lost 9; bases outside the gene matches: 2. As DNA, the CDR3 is TGTGCCAGCAGTGCTGGACAGGGTGAGCAGTTCTTC. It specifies CASSAGQGEQFF.

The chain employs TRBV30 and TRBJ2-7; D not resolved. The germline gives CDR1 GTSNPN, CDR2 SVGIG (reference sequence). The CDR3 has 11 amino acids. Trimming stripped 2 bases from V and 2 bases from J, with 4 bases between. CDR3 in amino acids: CAWSLTYEQYF. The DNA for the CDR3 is TGTGCCTGGAGTCTGACCTACGAGCAGTACTTC.

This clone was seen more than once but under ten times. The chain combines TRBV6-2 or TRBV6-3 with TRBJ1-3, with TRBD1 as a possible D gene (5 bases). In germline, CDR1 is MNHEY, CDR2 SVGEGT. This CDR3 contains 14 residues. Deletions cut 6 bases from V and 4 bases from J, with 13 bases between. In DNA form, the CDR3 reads TGTGCCAGCAGGGACGACAGAGCCGGAAACACCATATATTTT. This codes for CASRDDRAGNTIYF.

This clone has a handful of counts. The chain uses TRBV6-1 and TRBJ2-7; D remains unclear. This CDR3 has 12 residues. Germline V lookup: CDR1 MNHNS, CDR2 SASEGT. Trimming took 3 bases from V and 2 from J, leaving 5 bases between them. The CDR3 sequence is CASSDSTYEQYF. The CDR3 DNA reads TGTGCCAGCAGTGACAGTACCTACGAGCAGTACTTC.